These T cell receptor beta chains were read from a single sample in a study of blood T cell repertoires in COVID-19. Measured with immunoSEQ multiplex PCR; TCRdb has only the in-frame clones, and not every one. The data hold over 250,000 clones, with 87% observed a single time. The source material was PBMCs or T cells enriched from blood (not recorded which). The receptors originated from a woman younger than 35 who had recovered from COVID-19. The CDR3 runs from the conserved cysteine through the conserved F or W. The D gene is left open where the match is weak. Only some rows state a clone size, as once, few, many or a class for expanded clones.

>24|-|-|TRBV28|TRBJ2-7
CASSAVNSWVGQNSFGSRLYEQYF
TGTGCCAGCAGCGCCGTAAACAGTTGGGTTGGGCAAAACTCCTTTGGCTCGCGCCTCTACGAGCAGTACTTC
>14|once|TRBD2|TRBV28|TRBJ2-2
CASSEGREIGELFF
TGTGCCAGCAGCGAGGGGCGGGAGATCGGGGAGCTGTTTTTT
>17|-|-|TRBV27|TRBJ2-5
CASSPTLPGDPEETQYF
TGTGCCAGCAGTCCTACCCTTCCGGGAGATCCGGAAGAGACCCAGTACTTC
>14|-|TRBD1|TRBV4-3|TRBJ2-7
CASSPNNRGYEQYF
TGCGCCAGCAGCCCAAATAACAGGGGATACGAGCAGTACTTC
>15|once|-|TRBV6-5|TRBJ1-6
CASSYSGGEVSPLHF
TGTGCCAGCAGTTACTCGGGAGGGGAAGTGTCACCCCTCCACTTT
>15|-|-|TRBV6-2/TRBV6-3|TRBJ2-5
CASSPFRDSQETQYF
TGTGCCAGCAGTCCCTTTCGGGACTCCCAAGAGACCCAGTACTTC
>17|-|TRBD1|TRBV18|TRBJ2-7
CASSPTGLLLDGHEQYF
TGTGCCAGCTCACCGACAGGGCTATTACTCGATGGCCACGAGCAGTACTTC
>17|-|TRBD2|TRBV7-6|TRBJ2-1
CASSLGGAGDHYNEQFF
TGTGCCAGCAGCTTAGGGGGAGCGGGGGACCACTACAATGAGCAGTTCTTC
>16|-|TRBD1|TRBV19|TRBJ1-1
CASSLDGTGVTTEAFF
TGTGCCAGTAGTCTCGACGGGACAGGGGTTACTACTGAAGCTTTCTTT
>19|-|-|TRBV12-2|TRBJ2-3
CASRLGTSGPAIHTDTQYF
TGTGCAAGTCGCTTAGGGACTAGCGGGCCGGCTATACACACAGATACGCAGTATTTT
>14|-|TRBD1|TRBV18|TRBJ1-2
CASSPAGGSGGYTF
TGTGCCAGCTCACCAGCAGGGGGCTCCGGGGGCTACACCTTC
>13|-|TRBD1|TRBV30|TRBJ2-7
CALTRTGSYEQYF
TGTGCCTTGACCAGGACAGGGTCCTACGAGCAGTACTTC
>15|-|-|TRBV11-3|TRBJ2-2
CASSARTANTGELFF
TGTGCCAGCAGCGCCCGGACTGCCAACACCGGGGAGCTGTTTTTT
>15|-|TRBD1|TRBV4-2|TRBJ1-2
CASSQAQGRSYGYTF
TGTGCCAGCAGCCAAGCACAGGGGAGAAGTTATGGCTACACCTTC
>19|-|TRBD2|TRBV19|TRBJ2-7
CASSQRLGLAGLRPHEQYF
TGTGCCAGTAGTCAACGATTGGGACTAGCGGGGTTAAGGCCCCACGAGCAGTACTTC
>13|-|-|TRBV11-1|TRBJ2-5
CASSLVLRETQYF
TGTGCCAGCAGCTTAGTACTCCGGGAGACCCAGTACTTC
>14|-|-|TRBV7-9|TRBJ2-1
CASSLIAGYNEQFF
TGTGCCAGCAGCTTAATTGCGGGCTACAATGAGCAGTTCTTC
>15|-|TRBD1|TRBV7-3|TRBJ2-1
CASSLSDRAGNEQFF
TGTGCCAGCAGCCTCTCGGACAGGGCAGGGAATGAGCAGTTCTTC
>13|once|-|TRBV7-3|TRBJ1-1
CASSPGRNTEAFF
TGTGCCAGCAGCCCAGGGCGAAACACTGAAGCTTTCTTT
>13|-|-|TRBV6-5|TRBJ2-3
CASSYPGTDTQYF
TGTGCCAGCAGTTACCCGGGCACAGATACGCAGTATTTT
>15|once|-|TRBV7-9|TRBJ2-7
CASSSTQAPSYEQYF
TGTGCCAGCAGTTCGACCCAGGCCCCTTCCTACGAGCAGTACTTC
>15|-|-|TRBV11-2|TRBJ2-1
CASSLGTLSYNEQFF
TGTGCCAGCAGCTTAGGGACACTAAGCTACAATGAGCAGTTCTTC
>13|-|-|TRBV5-8|TRBJ1-2
CASTFSGSYGYTF
TGTGCCAGCACCTTCTCAGGTAGCTATGGCTACACCTTC
>13|-|-|TRBV3-1/TRBV3-2|TRBJ1-1
CASSQPGAGEAFF
TGTGCCAGCAGCCAACCAGGGGCGGGTGAAGCTTTCTTT
>13|-|-|TRBV27|TRBJ1-1
CASKKDRNTEAFF
TGTGCCAGCAAGAAGGACAGGAACACTGAAGCTTTCTTT
>16|-|TRBD1|TRBV29-1|TRBJ2-6
CSAGQGRGSGANVLTF
TGCAGCGCTGGACAGGGAAGGGGCTCTGGGGCCAACGTCCTGACTTTC
>14|-|TRBD1|TRBV5-5|TRBJ2-1
CASSPGTGYNEQFF
TGTGCCAGCAGCCCCGGGACAGGTTACAATGAGCAGTTCTTC
>15|-|TRBD1|TRBV2|TRBJ2-7
CASSEGGQGAYEQYF
TGTGCCAGCAGTGAAGGGGGGCAGGGGGCCTACGAGCAGTACTTC
>18|-|TRBD2|TRBV27|TRBJ2-5
CASSPRTSGSGGRETQYF
TGTGCCAGCAGCCCACGGACTAGCGGGAGTGGGGGACGGGAGACCCAGTACTTC
>15|-|TRBD1|TRBV18|TRBJ1-3
CASSPPGQGRNTIYF
TGTGCCAGCTCACCACCAGGACAGGGAAGAAACACCATATATTTT
>15|-|-|TRBV6-2/TRBV6-3|TRBJ1-2
CASSYSFTGTYGYTF
TGTGCCAGCAGTTACTCGTTCACAGGGACCTATGGCTACACCTTC
>14|-|-|TRBV18|TRBJ1-1
CASSPVAVNTEAFF
TGTGCCAGCTCACCTGTGGCGGTGAACACTGAAGCTTTCTTT
>12|-|-|TRBV3-1/TRBV3-2|TRBJ1-2
CASRYRDYGYTF
TGTGCCAGCAGGTACAGGGACTATGGCTACACCTTC
>14|few|TRBD1|TRBV7-9|TRBJ1-2
CASSQTGQGNGYTF
TGTGCCAGCAGCCAGACGGGACAGGGGAATGGCTACACCTTC
>16|few|-|TRBV7-2|TRBJ2-7
CASSLDVGDWAYEQYF
TGTGCCAGCAGCCTCGATGTAGGGGACTGGGCCTACGAGCAGTACTTC
>15|-|TRBD2|TRBV9|TRBJ2-7
CASSVGLAGAYEQYF
TGTGCCAGCAGCGTAGGACTAGCGGGAGCCTACGAGCAGTACTTC
>16|-|-|TRBV18|TRBJ1-1
CASSPRLGGRDTEAFF
TGTGCCAGCTCACCACGGCTAGGAGGGAGGGACACTGAAGCTTTCTTT
>14|-|-|TRBV5-4|TRBJ1-4
CASSSAGINEKLFF
TGTGCCAGCAGCTCAGCAGGAATTAATGAAAAACTGTTTTTT
>14|-|-|TRBV11-2|TRBJ1-4
CASSPRGTNEKLFF
TGTGCCAGCAGCCCACGGGGGACTAATGAAAAACTGTTTTTT
>16|-|-|TRBV7-8|TRBJ1-5
CASSLRARGLNQPQHF
TGTGCCAGCAGCCTCCGCGCCCGGGGTTTGAATCAGCCCCAGCATTTT
>12|-|-|TRBV12-3/TRBV12-4|TRBJ1-2
CASSYYFDGYTF
TGTGCCAGCAGTTATTACTTTGATGGCTACACCTTC
>16|-|-|TRBV4-1|TRBJ1-2
CASSQDPYGQTYGYTF
TGCGCCAGCAGCCAAGATCCGTATGGGCAGACCTATGGCTACACCTTC
>15|-|-|TRBV7-9|TRBJ1-2
CASSSTRVFNYGYTF
TGTGCCAGCAGCTCCACGCGGGTTTTTAACTATGGCTACACCTTC
>13|once|TRBD1|TRBV5-4|TRBJ2-7
CASSRDSTYEQYF
TGTGCCAGCAGCAGGGACAGTACCTACGAGCAGTACTTC
>14|-|TRBD1|TRBV7-8|TRBJ1-1
CASSFTGGNTEAFF
TGTGCCAGCAGCTTCACAGGGGGGAACACTGAAGCTTTCTTT
>13|-|TRBD2|TRBV7-2|TRBJ2-3
CASSFGGTDTQYF
TGTGCCAGCAGCTTCGGGGGGACAGATACGCAGTATTTT
>16|once|TRBD2|TRBV20-1|TRBJ2-5
CSASPRLAGGEETQYF
TGCAGTGCTAGTCCGAGACTAGCGGGAGGGGAAGAGACCCAGTACTTC
>15|-|TRBD1|TRBV15|TRBJ1-2
CATSPIGQGAAGYTF
TGTGCCACCAGCCCGATTGGACAGGGGGCTGCTGGCTACACCTTC
>12|-|-|TRBV19|TRBJ2-3
CASSIIEGTQYF
TGTGCCAGTAGTATAATAGAGGGTACGCAGTATTTT
>11|-|-|TRBV7-3|TRBJ2-4
CASSGQQIQYF
TGTGCCAGCAGCGGACAGCAGATTCAGTACTTC
>19|-|TRBD2|TRBV7-9|TRBJ2-1
CASSAGTSGSKMGYNEQFF
TGTGCCAGCAGCGCCGGGACTAGCGGGAGCAAGATGGGTTACAATGAGCAGTTCTTC
>15|-|-|TRBV7-9|TRBJ1-4
CASSLGTPANEKLFF
TGTGCCAGCAGCTTAGGGACTCCAGCTAATGAAAAACTGTTTTTT
>15|-|-|TRBV18|TRBJ1-4
CASSPRQATNEKLFF
TGTGCCAGCTCACCCAGACAGGCAACTAATGAAAAACTGTTTTTT
>16|-|TRBD2|TRBV28|TRBJ2-1
CASSPMTSGGYNEQFF
TGTGCCAGCAGTCCGATGACTAGCGGGGGCTACAATGAGCAGTTCTTC
>15|-|TRBD1|TRBV28|TRBJ2-7
CASSLFGTGGYEQYF
TGTGCCAGCAGTTTATTTGGGACAGGGGGATACGAGCAGTACTTC
>18|-|-|TRBV5-1|TRBJ2-1
CASSLALGSGHSYNEQFF
TGCGCCAGCAGCTTGGCGCTGGGTAGCGGCCATTCCTACAATGAGCAGTTCTTC
>16|-|-|TRBV3-1/TRBV3-2|TRBJ1-5
CASSLRRAGGNQPQHF
TGTGCCAGCAGCCTCCGTCGGGCAGGGGGCAATCAGCCCCAGCATTTT